The 7 T cell receptor beta chains presented below share a single source sample, sequenced in a study of blood T cells in healthy people across ages. Then a second PCR, running about 6 to 11 cycles, was carried out with a sample-barcoded 5' primer and a J-beta primer mix. In TCRdb, the 5' RACE reads were re-called with MiXCR into one record per CDR3 protein. The sample yields about 1.4 million distinct CDR3 sequences, approximately 63% seen once. Sequencing was done on a sample of blood. Source of these receptors: a man aged 18 to 30 in good health.

The rearrangement links TRBV18 to TRBJ1-2; D gene unclear. The germline V gene encodes CDR1 KGHSH and CDR2 LQKENI. The CDR3 length is 14 residues. V shed 0 bases and J shed 1 base, with 6 bases lying between them. The CDR3 region is CASSPPNNNYGYTF. CDR3 DNA: TGTGCCAGCTCACCACCGAACAATAACTATGGCTACACCTTC.

This clonotype was detected only a few times. V usage is TRBV4-1 and J usage is TRBJ2-7; 7 bases agree with TRBD1. The germline gives CDR1 MGHRA, CDR2 YSYEKL. The trim removed 4 bases at V and 4 bases at J, leaving 10 bases unmatched. The CDR3 spans 15 residues. The CDR3, as DNA: TGCGCCAGCAGCCCTAGTGACAGGGTTGGGTACGAGCAGTACTTC. This sequence encodes CASSPSDRVGYEQYF.

This clonotype was picked up a small number of times. V usage is TRBV10-3 and J usage is TRBJ1-1; TRBD1 matches 10 bases. The CDR3 is made up of 16 amino acids. V lost 2 bases and J lost 10; bases outside the gene matches: 13. Germline V gene data show CDR1 as ENHRY and CDR2 as SYGVKD. The CDR3 loop reads CAISEPTGTGVGRAFF. The CDR3 DNA follows: TGTGCCATCAGTGAGCCGACCGGGACAGGGGTAGGGAGAGCTTTCTTT.

J is TRBJ2-3 and V is TRBV20-1; D may be TRBD2 (5 bases). V lost 4 bases, J lost 2 bases, and 13 bases lay in between. CDR3 length: 14 amino acids. The germline gives CDR1 DFQATT, CDR2 SNEGSKA (reference sequence). CDR3 loop: CSATGGYFTDTQYF. The CDR3 DNA sequence: TGCAGTGCTACGGGCGGGTATTTCACAGATACGCAGTATTTT.

This clonotype came up a few times. The chain employs TRBV20-1 and TRBJ2-5, with TRBD1 matching 9 bases. J lost 11 bases, V lost 1 base, and 14 bases had no gene match. This CDR3 has 15 amino acids. Germline V CDR1 and CDR2: DFQATT, SNEGSKA (reference sequence). The CDR3 DNA reads as TGCAGTGCTAGAGTACGGGACAGGGTGGCGTATGGGCAGTACTTC. It yields the protein CSARVRDRVAYGQYF.

To note about this clonotype: Since the CDR3 does not end with the conserved phenylalanine or tryptophan, this likely comes from a read error. The chain links TRBV20-1 to TRBJ1-2; 7 nucleotides agree with TRBD1. CDR1 and CDR2 (germline): DFQATT, SNEGSKA (reference sequence). With V trimmed by 3 bases and J by 0 bases, 4 bases remained unmatched. The CDR3 loop spans 14 amino acids. The CDR3 sequence is CSASDRVANYGYTL. The CDR3 DNA reads as TGCAGTGCTAGCGACAGGGTAGCTAACTATGGCTACACCCTC.

CDR3 residues: CASSLTGQFYEQYF. In DNA form, the CDR3 reads TGTGCCAGCAGTCTAACGGGACAGTTCTACGAGCAGTACTTC. This chain joins TRBV28 and TRBJ2-7; 7 nucleotides line up with TRBD1. Germline V gene data show CDR1 as MDHEN and CDR2 as SYDVKM. The CDR3 has 14 residues. The ends lost 5 bases at V and 3 bases at J; junction bases unmatched: 7.